One T cell receptor (beta chain) is described in this entry. One end of the junction varies from germline; a read error may be responsible. The sample is drawn from a study of blood T cell repertoires in COVID-19. Study at large: The United States, Italy and Spain were the sources of the acute and convalescent COVID-19 samples.

This CDR3 has 15 residues. Germline values: CDR1 SNHLY, CDR2 FYNNEI. Patients from Seattle were sampled longitudinally, starting during active infection. Profiled with immunoSEQ multiplex PCR; TCRdb holds only in-frame clones, not every one. In the table there are tens of thousands of clones, approximately 87% of which are singletons. This clonotype was obtained from a woman aged 55-69 years with COVID-19, enrolled during active disease. The chain links TRBV2 to TRBJ2-7, with TRBD2 matching 10 bases. Sequencing input: peripheral blood. In DNA form, the CDR3 reads TGTGCCAGCAGCGAAGGACTAGCGGTAGTCTACGAGCAGTACTTC. Its translation: CASSEGLAVVYEQYF.